A selection of T cell receptor beta chains follows, all from one sample in a study of post-analysis software for immune sequencing data. TCRdb fed the PCR reads into MiXCR, producing one record per CDR3 protein. The profile shows 820,000 or so distinct CDR3 sequences, roughly half of them singletons. Sequenced: blood. The receptors were sampled from a girl aged 5-17 years with multiple sclerosis. The CDR3 runs from the conserved cysteine through the conserved F or W. A D gene is named only where the DNA matches it firmly. Size is omitted from some rows. Given values are once, few, many or a class for expanded clones.

>TRBD2|TRBJ2-1|TRBV4-1|NA
CASSLILRTSGSGNEQFF
TGCGCCAGCAGCCTTATTCTACGAACTAGCGGGAGTGGGAATGAGCAGTTCTTC
>TRBD2|TRBJ2-1|TRBV7-8|NA
CASSSPGLAGGKYNEQFF
TGTGCCAGCAGCTCCCCGGGACTAGCGGGGGGAAAGTACAATGAGCAGTTCTTC
>NA|TRBJ2-1|TRBV7-9|NA
CASTTTNGNNEQFF
TGTGCCAGCACCACAACAAATGGAAACAATGAGCAGTTCTTC
>NA|TRBJ2-3|TRBV20-1|few
CSARGGGRNTDTQYF
TGCAGTGCTAGAGGGGGAGGACGAAACACAGATACGCAGTATTTT
>NA|TRBJ1-2|TRBV9|NA
CASSAPSWAGSYGYTF
TGTGCCAGCAGCGCCCCATCCTGGGCAGGGTCCTATGGCTACACCTTC
>NA|TRBJ2-1|TRBV15|few
CATSRDLTGNEQFF
TGTGCCACCAGCAGAGATTTAACTGGCAATGAGCAGTTCTTC
>NA|TRBJ2-7|TRBV14|few
CASSQDSGVGEQYF
TGTGCCAGCAGCCAAGATTCAGGGGTGGGCGAGCAGTACTTC
>TRBD2|TRBJ2-7|TRBV7-9|NA
CASSLARLAGGLDEQYF
TGTGCCAGCAGCTTAGCGCGGCTAGCGGGAGGTTTGGACGAGCAGTACTTC
>TRBD2|TRBJ2-5|TRBV20-1|NA
CSAKREQLEAQYF
TGCAGTGCTAAGCGGGAGCAATTGGAGGCCCAGTACTTC
>TRBD1|TRBJ2-5|TRBV7-2|NA
CASSFDREETQYF
TGTGCCAGCAGCTTCGACAGGGAGGAGACCCAGTACTTC
>TRBD1|TRBJ2-1|TRBV5-5|NA
CASSPAGQGSNEQFF
TGTGCCAGCAGCCCTGCGGGACAGGGGTCCAATGAGCAGTTCTTC
>NA|TRBJ2-3|TRBV6-5|few
CASIAQGTQYF
TGTGCCAGCATCGCCCAGGGTACGCAGTATTTT
>NA|TRBJ2-7|TRBV7-9|few
CASSLPTGHRSYEQYF
TGTGCCAGCAGCTTACCCACAGGGCACCGCTCCTACGAGCAGTACTTC
>NA|TRBJ1-1|TRBV4-1|NA
CASSRSLNTEAFF
TGCGCCAGCAGCCGCTCATTGAACACTGAAGCTTTCTTT
>TRBD1|TRBJ2-7|TRBV5-1|NA
CASSLDRGQDEQYF
TGCGCCAGCAGCCTTGACAGGGGGCAGGACGAGCAGTACTTC
>TRBD1|TRBJ2-1|TRBV4-1|NA
CASSPLRDSFSFYGSYNEQFF
TGCGCCAGCAGCCCCTTGAGGGACAGTTTTTCGTTTTATGGGTCCTACAATGAGCAGTTCTTC
>NA|TRBJ2-5|TRBV12-3/TRBV12-4|few
CASSSLEETQYF
TGTGCCAGCAGTTCCCTAGAAGAGACCCAGTACTTC
>TRBD2|TRBJ2-7|TRBV27|NA
CASSALAGAYEQYF
TGTGCCAGCAGTGCGCTAGCGGGAGCTTACGAGCAGTACTTC
>NA|TRBJ2-1|TRBV6-6|NA
CASSYEDQVPYNEQFF
TGTGCCAGCAGTTATGAGGACCAAGTCCCCTACAATGAGCAGTTCTTC
>TRBD1|TRBJ2-1|TRBV12-3/TRBV12-4|NA
CASTYRQGRSYNEQFF
TGTGCCAGCACTTACCGACAGGGAAGGTCCTACAATGAGCAGTTCTTC
>NA|TRBJ1-1|TRBV29-1|once
CSVESSRGTEAFF
TGCAGCGTTGAGTCCAGTCGAGGGACTGAAGCTTTCTTT
>TRBD1|TRBJ1-2|TRBV6-5|once
CASSYLDRGGYTF
TGTGCCAGCAGTTACCTGGACAGGGGAGGCTACACCTTC
>NA|TRBJ2-3|TRBV3-1|NA
CASSQGTGDTQYF
TGTGCCAGCAGCCAAGGGACCGGGGATACGCAGTATTTT
>NA|TRBJ2-1|TRBV28|NA
CASSFPGGGGMIYNEQFF
TGTGCCAGCAGTTTCCCCGGAGGGGGGGGGATGATCTACAATGAGCAGTTCTTC